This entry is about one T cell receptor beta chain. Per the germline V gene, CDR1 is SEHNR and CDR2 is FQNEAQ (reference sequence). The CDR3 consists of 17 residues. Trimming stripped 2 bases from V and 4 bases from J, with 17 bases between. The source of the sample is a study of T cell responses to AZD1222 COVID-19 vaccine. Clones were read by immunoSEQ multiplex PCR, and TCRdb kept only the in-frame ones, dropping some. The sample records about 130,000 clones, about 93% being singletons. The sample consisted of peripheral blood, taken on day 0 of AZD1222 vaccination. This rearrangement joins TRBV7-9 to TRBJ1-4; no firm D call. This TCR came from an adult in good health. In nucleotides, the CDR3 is TGTGCCAGCAGCTTAAACCCACTACAGTTGCTTAATGAAAAACTGTTTTTT. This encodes CASSLNPLQLLNEKLFF.